A single sample is the source of the 21 T cell receptor beta chains below, sequenced in a study of T cells in Graves' hyperthyroidism and ophthalmopathy. There were TCR beta CDR3 regions amplified from RNA transcripts. The HTBI set primed first-round TCR CDR3 RT-PCR. TCRdb re-called the multiplex PCR reads with MiXCR, one entry per CDR3 protein. The sample includes about 520,000 distinct CDR3 sequences, around a quarter of them seen just once. The sequenced sample was blood. The source is a woman in her twenties or thirties with Graves' ophthalmopathy.

The rearrangement uses TRBV6-2 or TRBV6-3 and TRBJ2-7; possible D gene TRBD2, 6 bases. The ends were cut back, 0 bases at V and 0 bases at J, with 6 bases in the middle. Germline V lookup: CDR1 MNHEY, CDR2 SVGEGT. This CDR3 has 14 residues. This chain's CDR3 is CASSYSTSSYEQYF. The CDR3 nucleotides are TGTGCCAGCAGTTACTCGACTAGCTCCTACGAGCAGTACTTC.

This clonotype was counted ten times or more. The chain employs TRBV12-3 or TRBV12-4 and TRBJ2-5, with 7 bases identical to TRBD2. V shed 3 bases and J 2 bases; nucleotides not matched to a gene: 6. The CDR3 has 15 amino acids. The CDR3 protein is CASSFGRRGQETQYF. The CDR3 DNA reads as TGTGCCAGCAGTTTTGGCCGGCGGGGGCAAGAGACCCAGTACTTC.

As to this clonotype: A much larger clone lies one base from this, so it may be a read error. This rearrangement joins TRBV10-3 to TRBJ2-5; D gene uncertain. CDR3 length: 14 amino acids. CDR1 and CDR2 from the germline V gene are ENHRY and SYGVKD. The V gene lost 3 bases and the J gene lost 7 bases, with 15 bases spanning the gap. The CDR3 sequence is CAISDGAVPATQYF. The CDR3 region has the DNA TGTGCCATCAGTGATGGAGCCGTTCCAGCGACCCAGTACTTC.

This clonotype was observed a handful of times. Since a much larger clone is just one base distant, this may be a read error. The V and J genes are TRBV6-5 and TRBJ2-5, with 7 bases fitting TRBD1. Germline V lookup: CDR1 MNHEY, CDR2 SVGAGI. The CDR3 is 16 residues long. The CDR3 bases are TGTGCCAGCAGTTATAGCCCGTCGGCAGGGGGAGAGACCCAGTGCTTC. It is translated as CASSYSPSAGGETQCF.

This clonotype was detected many times. CDR3 sequence: CASSSLGGGRQETQYF. CDR3 in DNA: TGTGCCAGCAGTTCCCTGGGCGGGGGGCGACAAGAGACCCAGTACTTC. J is TRBJ2-5 and V is TRBV12-3 or TRBV12-4; 8 bases agree with TRBD2. This CDR3 has 16 residues. V lost 4 bases to trimming and J lost 2 bases; unmatched junction nucleotides: 9.

The table lists this clonotype with a few counts. The genes are TRBV5-4 and TRBJ1-1, with D maybe TRBD1 (6 bases). The CDR3 runs to 13 residues. V gave up 4 bases and J gave up 8 bases, with 15 bases separating them. Germline V lookup: CDR1 SGHNT, CDR2 YYREEE (reference sequence). In DNA, the CDR3 is TGTGCCAGCAGCCCAGGACAGCCGAGAGAAGCTTTCTTT. This sequence encodes CASSPGQPREAFF.

This clonotype was observed a few times. The chain recombines TRBV13 with TRBJ2-5; tentative D call: TRBD1 (6 bases). Germline-derived CDR1 and CDR2 are PRHDT and FYEKMQ (reference sequence). This CDR3 has 15 amino acids. V shed 3 bases and J shed 1 base, with 12 bases lying between them. CDR3 region: CASSLGWGLQETQYF. As DNA, the CDR3 is TGTGCCAGCAGCTTGGGTTGGGGGCTCCAAGAGACCCAGTACTTC.

The V call is TRBV30, the J call TRBJ2-7; a weak D match, TRBD2 (5 bases). V shed 2 bases and J shed 3 bases, with 11 bases lying between them. The CDR3 runs to 13 residues. Germline assignment: CDR1 GTSNPN and CDR2 SVGIG (reference sequence). CDR3 residues: CAWSRGIVYEQYF. The CDR3 region has the DNA TGTGCCTGGAGTCGGGGTATAGTCTACGAGCAGTACTTC.

This clonotype was counted many times. The chain joins TRBV27 to TRBJ1-1; the D is unclear. Germline CDR1 MNHEY, CDR2 SMNVEV (reference sequence). The CDR3 totals 13 residues. V was trimmed by 6 bases and J by 4 bases, leaving 12 bases between them. This chain's CDR3 is CASRGGLGTEAFF. CDR3 sequence (DNA): TGTGCCAGCAGGGGCGGTCTCGGCACTGAAGCTTTCTTT.

This chain connects TRBV11-2 to TRBJ2-2; TRBD1 matches 8 bases. Per germline, CDR1 SGHAT and CDR2 FQNNGV. The CDR3 extends over 17 amino acids. V trimming: 5 bases; J trimming: 2 bases; junction bases outside the gene matches: 10. The CDR3: CASSLHGGQANTGELFF. CDR3 sequence (DNA): TGTGCCAGCAGCCTCCATGGGGGACAGGCTAACACCGGGGAGCTGTTTTTT.

The chain has TRBV20-1 and TRBJ2-5; 7 nucleotides line up with TRBD2. The CDR3 length is 16 residues. With 6 bases clipped from V and 3 bases from J, the junction kept 16 bases outside the gene matches. The V gene's germline CDR1 is DFQATT and CDR2 SNEGSKA (reference sequence). Here the CDR3 reads CSARRLNSGTKETQYF. The CDR3 coding sequence is TGCAGTGCCAGAAGACTGAACAGCGGGACCAAAGAGACCCAGTACTTC.

Points on this clonotype: This clone may be a read error of a much larger clone one base away. The V gene is TRBV7-9, the J gene TRBJ1-1, with D tentatively TRBD1 (5 bases). The germline gives CDR1 SEHNR, CDR2 FQNEAQ (reference sequence). V gave up 0 bases and J gave up 10 bases, with 9 bases separating them. The CDR3 has 12 amino acids. CDR3 loop: CASSLAGVVAFF. The CDR3, as DNA: TGTGCCAGCAGCTTAGCGGGGGTTGTAGCTTTCTTT.

This clonotype was observed many times. The chain has TRBV7-9 and TRBJ1-1; TRBD1 matches 7 bases. The ends lost 5 bases at V and 6 bases at J; junction bases unmatched: 6. Germline loops: CDR1 SEHNR, CDR2 FQNEAQ (reference sequence). CDR3 length: 13 amino acids. The chain's CDR3 is CASSLQGMAEAFF. CDR3 sequence (DNA): TGTGCCAGCAGCCTACAGGGGATGGCTGAAGCTTTCTTT.

This clonotype was found a few times. The CDR3, as DNA: TGTGCCACTAGCGGGACACATCCCTCCTACGAGCAGTACTTC. It translates to CATSGTHPSYEQYF. The chain carries TRBV11-2 and TRBJ2-7; TRBD2 matches at 9 bases. This CDR3 contains 14 residues. V was pared by 10 bases and J by 0 bases, with 7 bases of the junction left unmatched. Germline V CDR1 and CDR2: SGHAT, FQNNGV.

The chain employs TRBV7-9 and TRBJ2-7; D tentatively reads TRBD1 or TRBD2 (5 bases each). This CDR3 has 15 residues. The germline CDR1 and CDR2 sequences are SEHNR and FQNEAQ (reference sequence). Trimming cost V 5 bases and J 5 bases, with 19 bases left between them. The CDR3 region is CASSPRAQGADEQYF. The DNA for the CDR3 is TGTGCCAGCAGCCCGAGGGCGCAGGGTGCGGACGAGCAGTACTTC.

This clonotype has a count of ten or more. This sequence joins TRBV20-1 and TRBJ2-2; unclear D gene. Trimming pared 0 bases from V and 3 bases from J, leaving 8 bases between. CDR1 is DFQATT, CDR2 SNEGSKA, per germline (reference sequence). CDR3 length: 14 amino acids. The CDR3 nucleotides read TGCAGTGCTAGAGAGGGGATTTACACCGGGGAGCTGTTTTTT. Amino acids: CSAREGIYTGELFF.

The gene calls are TRBV7-9 and TRBJ2-7, with a possible D match to TRBD1 (5 bases). V lost 1 base to trimming and J lost 2 bases, with 9 bases between them. In germline, CDR1 is SEHNR, CDR2 FQNEAQ (reference sequence). This CDR3 has 14 residues. The DNA of the CDR3 is TGTGCCAGCAGCTTAGGCGTCAGGGCCTACGAGCAGTACTTC. It specifies CASSLGVRAYEQYF.

This clonotype was detected ten times or more. The chain has TRBV6-1 and TRBJ2-7; TRBD1 matches at 9 bases. CDR3 length: 13 residues. CDR1 and CDR2 from the germline V gene are MNHNS and SASEGT. J gave up 4 bases and V 7 bases, and 5 bases lay outside the gene matches. CDR3 region: CASMGQGIYEQYF. The DNA for the CDR3 is TGTGCCAGCATGGGACAGGGTATATACGAGCAGTACTTC.

This clonotype was observed a handful of times. The V gene is TRBV6-1, the J gene TRBJ2-5; 8 bases agree with TRBD2. V shed 6 bases, J shed 5 bases, and the junction held 5 bases outside the gene matches. The germline CDR1 and CDR2 sequences are MNHNS and SASEGT. This CDR3 comprises 13 residues. The CDR3 loop is CASSRGGLETQYF. The CDR3 bases are TGTGCCAGCAGCCGCGGGGGGTTGGAGACCCAGTACTTC.

This clonotype came up once. The chain carries TRBV19 and TRBJ1-1, with unresolved D. V lost 3 bases to trimming and J lost 3 bases, with 8 bases between them. Germline V lookup: CDR1 LNHDA, CDR2 SQIVND (reference sequence). This CDR3 has 13 residues. This CDR3 reads CASSIIGDTEAFF. CDR3 DNA: TGTGCCAGTAGTATTATCGGGGACACTGAAGCTTTCTTT.

Many counts were recorded for this clonotype. This chain links TRBV2 with TRBJ2-5; D is ambiguous. CDR1 and CDR2 (germline): SNHLY, FYNNEI. The CDR3 covers 13 residues. V was pared by 6 bases and J by 1 base, with 9 bases between. CDR3 sequence reads: CASRAVSQETQYF. In DNA, the CDR3 is TGTGCCAGCAGGGCGGTTAGCCAAGAGACCCAGTACTTC.